This TCR beta chain was retrieved from a study of liver allograft versus peripheral blood T cells. For the study at large: The authors compared T cell receptor repertoires in transplanted livers with those in the peripheral blood of recipients.

Via MiXCR, TCRdb re-called the reads, giving one row per CDR3 protein. The profile shows approximately 4,000 distinct CDR3 sequences, roughly 15% of them singletons. Concerning this clonotype: What it binds is unknown.

V lost 3 bases and J lost 8, with 14 bases in between. The CDR3 length is 13 residues. The germline V gene encodes CDR1 SGHDT and CDR2 YYEEEE. Study results and limitations: In liver allografts, T cell receptor repertoires reportedly differed from the repertoires found in peripheral blood.

The TCR comes from a human patient who had a liver transplant. Part of the T cells may come from the graft donor. This chain connects TRBV5-6 to TRBJ1-1, with D uncertain. Written as DNA, the CDR3 is TGTGCCAGCAGCTATGTGGGTCACAACGAAGCTTTCTTT. As protein: CASSYVGHNEAFF.